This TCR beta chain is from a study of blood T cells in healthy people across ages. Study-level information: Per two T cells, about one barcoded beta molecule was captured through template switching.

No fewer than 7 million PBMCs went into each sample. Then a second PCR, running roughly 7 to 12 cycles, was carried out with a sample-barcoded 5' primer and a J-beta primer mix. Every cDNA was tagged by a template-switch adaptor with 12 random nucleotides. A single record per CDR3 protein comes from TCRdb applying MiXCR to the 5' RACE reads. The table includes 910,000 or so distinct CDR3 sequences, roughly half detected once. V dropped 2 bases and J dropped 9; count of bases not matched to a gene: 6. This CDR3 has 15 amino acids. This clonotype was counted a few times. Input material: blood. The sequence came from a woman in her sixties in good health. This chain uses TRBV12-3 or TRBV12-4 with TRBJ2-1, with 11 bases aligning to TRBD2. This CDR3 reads CASSLRTSGSVEQFF. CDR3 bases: TGTGCCAGCAGTTTACGAACTAGCGGGAGTGTTGAGCAGTTCTTC.